Below, one T cell receptor beta chain is given with its context. What it recognizes is unknown. The PCR ran on 60 Vbeta and 13 Jbeta primers. The repertoire was sequenced with immunoSEQ multiplex PCR; TCRdb's copy has only in-frame clones and lacks some. The sample includes roughly 180,000 clones, around 70% of them seen just once. This specimen belongs to a study of cytomegalovirus exposure and HLA in healthy donors. General observations from the study: Researchers reported in a later analysis that a missense DCLRE1C variant was tied to TCR beta V- and J-gene trimming. HLA restriction was apparent for most CMV-associated TCR beta chains in a later analysis. According to the study, roughly 160 TCR beta chains were cytomegalovirus-associated. It was reported that the classifier diagnosed cytomegalovirus status with high specificity and sensitivity in both the original and validation cohorts.

With V trimmed by 5 bases and J by 4 bases, 4 bases remained unmatched. This CDR3 is built from 14 residues. In germline, CDR1 is MNHEY, CDR2 SVGAGI. The sample taken for sequencing was PBMCs. The source is a male donor in good health and CMV-seronegative. The chain joins TRBV6-5 to TRBJ1-3, with 8 positions matching TRBD1. For the CDR3, the DNA is TGTGCCAGCAGTCAGGGGGCGAGGGGAAACACCATATATTTT. It specifies CASSQGARGNTIYF.